This T cell receptor (beta chain) was documented in a study of T cell responses to AZD1222 COVID-19 vaccine. Study-wide results and limits: Repertoire collection took place solely once the T cell response had peaked. Donors, mostly white British, included more females; clonal diversity was possibly underestimated. Among vaccine-associated CD4 TCRs, coverage spanned spike, with dominance at 160-218 and 743-854.

On this clone itself: The target antigen is unknown.

The CDR3 spans 16 residues. V was cut by 5 bases and J by 1 base, with 15 bases left in between. Germline V CDR1 and CDR2: SGHTA, FQGNSA. Here immunoSEQ multiplex PCR was the method, and the copy in TCRdb shows in-frame clones only, minus some. The data hold fewer than 200,000 clones, with 88% observed a single time. The chain is built from TRBV7-2 and TRBJ1-5; tentatively, D is TRBD1 (5 bases). The clonotype originates from an adult who received the AZD1222 COVID-19 vaccine. Sequencing used peripheral blood, obtained 28 days after the second AZD1222 dose. The CDR3 DNA reads as TGTGCCAGCAGCATGTGGGGCAGGGCCAGCAATCAGCCCCAGCATTTT. It is translated as CASSMWGRASNQPQHF.